The source of this T cell receptor beta chain is a study of T cell responses to AZD1222 COVID-19 vaccine. The study's findings and limits: Spike-specific TCR depth and breadth grew after two AZD1222 doses. There were mostly white British donors and more females than males, and clonal diversity was possibly underestimated. The number of AZD1222 recipients seropositive at baseline was only five or six. Repertoire samples came only from after the peak T cell response.

There are 12 residues in the CDR3. V gave up 2 bases and J gave up 3 bases, with 5 bases separating them. Per germline, CDR1 KGHSH and CDR2 LQKENI. Produced via immunoSEQ multiplex PCR; TCRdb's table is partial and in-frame only. The repertoire includes around 100,000 clones, approximately 88% of them detected once, and about 18% sits in the top ten. This clone turned up a few times. The antigen is undetermined. The material was peripheral blood, obtained on day 0 of AZD1222 vaccination. This chain links TRBV18 with TRBJ2-7; no clear D. The TCR originated in an adult in good health. The CDR3 here is CASSPGNYEQYF. CDR3 nucleotides: TGTGCCAGCTCACCAGGGAACTACGAGCAGTACTTC.